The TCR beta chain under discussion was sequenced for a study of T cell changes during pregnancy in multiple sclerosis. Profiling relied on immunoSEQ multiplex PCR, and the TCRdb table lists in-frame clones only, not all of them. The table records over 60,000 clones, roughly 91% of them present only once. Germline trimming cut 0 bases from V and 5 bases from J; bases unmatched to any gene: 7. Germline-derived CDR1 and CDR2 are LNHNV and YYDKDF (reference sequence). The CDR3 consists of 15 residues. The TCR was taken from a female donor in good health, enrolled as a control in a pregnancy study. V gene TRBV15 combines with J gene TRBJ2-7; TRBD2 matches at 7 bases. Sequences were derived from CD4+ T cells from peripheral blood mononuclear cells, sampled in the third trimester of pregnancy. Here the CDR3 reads CATSREVGRIDEQYF. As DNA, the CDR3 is TGTGCCACCAGCAGAGAAGTCGGGAGGATCGACGAGCAGTACTTC.